The 6 T cell receptor beta chains below all came from one sample that was sequenced in a study of CD8+ T cells in alopecia areata. Reverse transcribed after extraction, RNA yielded cDNA as the sequencing template. Repertoires were generated with immunoSEQ multiplex PCR, while TCRdb's copy carries only in-frame clones and drops some. In the table there are about 130,000 clones, around three fifths of which are singletons. The material was CD4+ T cells sorted from blood, obtained at week 0. The receptors stem from a human donor with alopecia areata.

The chain combines TRBV6-5 with TRBJ2-2, with 10 bases matching TRBD1. Losses at the gene ends were 6 bases for V and 2 bases for J; bases not matched to a gene: 3. Germline loops: CDR1 MNHEY, CDR2 SVGAGI. This CDR3 is built from 15 residues. The CDR3 bases are TGTGCCAGCAGAAGGGACAGGGGTAACACCGGGGAGCTGTTTTTT. Translation: CASRRDRGNTGELFF.

The chain combines TRBV28 with TRBJ1-5; tentatively, D is TRBD1 (6 bases). V was pared by 1 base and J by 6 bases, with 13 bases between. The CDR3 has 15 amino acids. From germline, CDR1 is MDHEN and CDR2 SYDVKM. The CDR3 loop is CASSLSGRGFQPQHF. The CDR3 nucleotides read TGTGCCAGCAGTTTATCAGGCAGGGGCTTTCAGCCCCAGCATTTT.

The V and J genes are TRBV18 and TRBJ2-1, with D possibly called TRBD1 or TRBD2 (6 bases each). Trimming cost V 5 bases and J 3 bases, with 17 bases left between them. Germline V gene lookup returns CDR1 KGHSH and CDR2 LQKENI. The CDR3 is 16 amino acids. The CDR3 coding sequence is TGTGCCAGCTCAAAAGGGGGGACCGAACGCTACAATGAGCAGTTCTTC. The encoded protein is CASSKGGTERYNEQFF.

This clone occurred a few times. The V call is TRBV5-4, the J call TRBJ2-5; 8 bases are shared with TRBD2. The CDR3 is 15 amino acids. Germline values: CDR1 SGHNT, CDR2 YYREEE (reference sequence). V dropped 4 bases and J dropped 2; count of bases not matched to a gene: 7. CDR3 DNA: TGTGCCAGCAGCCCGGGACTAGAACCTCAAGAGACCCAGTACTTC. This sequence encodes CASSPGLEPQETQYF.

This clone has only a few counts. CDR3 region: CASSLEGDTEAFF. As DNA, the CDR3 is TGTGCCAGCAGCCTTGAGGGGGACACTGAAGCTTTCTTT. The rearrangement uses TRBV7-3 and TRBJ1-1, with a weak D call TRBD1 (6 bases). Germline loops: CDR1 SGHTA, CDR2 FQGTGA. The CDR3 consists of 13 residues. V was trimmed by 5 bases and J by 3 bases, leaving 10 bases between them.

CDR3 protein: CASSPYSNQPQHF. The CDR3 bases are TGTGCCAGCAGCCCGTATAGCAATCAGCCCCAGCATTTT. V gene TRBV6-5 combines with J gene TRBJ1-5; no reliable D call. Trimming took 6 bases from V and 0 from J, leaving 6 bases between them. From germline, CDR1 is MNHEY and CDR2 SVGAGI. The CDR3 contains 13 residues.